The 30 T cell receptor beta chains in this list originate from one sample, sequenced in a study of cytomegalovirus exposure and HLA in healthy donors. Assay used: immunoSEQ multiplex PCR; TCRdb lists only in-frame clones, some missing. The sample includes around 300,000 clones, roughly 87% of them seen just once. Material for sequencing was PBMCs. These receptors were taken from a woman between 25 and 40 years old in good health and CMV-seropositive.

The chain joins TRBV6-5 to TRBJ2-5; 9 bases are shared with TRBD1. The V segment lost 6 bases and the J segment 2 bases; nucleotides outside the gene matches: 1. The CDR3 has 13 residues. Per the germline V gene, CDR1 is MNHEY and CDR2 is SVGAGI. This CDR3 is CASRTGGQETQYF. As DNA, the CDR3 is TGTGCCAGCAGGACAGGGGGTCAAGAGACCCAGTACTTC.

This CDR3 reads CASSVSAGQGYEQYF. DNA for the CDR3: TGTGCCAGCAGCGTAAGTGCAGGACAGGGCTACGAGCAGTACTTC. The chain uses TRBV9 and TRBJ2-7; 8 bases align to TRBD1. The CDR3 extends over 15 amino acids. The germline CDR1 and CDR2 sequences are SGDLS and YYNGEE. Trimming cost V 1 base and J 3 bases; bases outside gene matches: 6.

The chain joins TRBV28 to TRBJ1-1; TRBD1 is a possible D gene (5 bases). The CDR3 covers 10 residues. V lost 9 bases and J lost 6, with 8 bases in between. Germline CDR1 MDHEN, CDR2 SYDVKM. CDR3 coding DNA: TGTGCCAGTCAGGGCTCTGAAGCTTTCTTT. Protein sequence: CASQGSEAFF.

V usage is TRBV5-6 and J usage is TRBJ1-2; D possibly corresponds to TRBD1 (5 bases). The germline V and J ends were trimmed by 0 bases and 4 bases, with 13 bases remaining between them. The CDR3 contains 15 residues. CDR1 SGHDT and CDR2 YYEEEE come from the germline V gene. CDR3 in DNA: TGTGCCAGCAGCTTGGAAGGGACGACAATCTATGGCTACACCTTC. It codes for CASSLEGTTIYGYTF.

This chain uses TRBV25-1 with TRBJ2-7; TRBD1 agrees at 9 bases. In germline, CDR1 is MGHDK, CDR2 SYGVNS. CDR3 length equals 13 residues. The trim removed 7 bases at V and 2 bases at J, leaving 3 bases unmatched. The CDR3 loop is CASKQGATYEQYF. The DNA of the CDR3 is TGTGCCAGCAAACAGGGGGCGACCTACGAGCAGTACTTC.

Written as DNA, the CDR3 is TGTGCCAGCAGTCGACGGGGGCGGCTATACGAGCAGTACTTC. It encodes CASSRRGRLYEQYF. The gene calls are TRBV28 and TRBJ2-7, with D tentatively TRBD1 or TRBD2 (6 bases each). Trimming pared 5 bases from V and 4 bases from J, leaving 15 bases between. The CDR3 runs to 14 residues. Germline values: CDR1 MDHEN, CDR2 SYDVKM.

V and J are TRBV30 and TRBJ2-5; D is perhaps TRBD1 (6 bases). Germline V gives CDR1 GTSNPN, CDR2 SVGIG (reference sequence). The CDR3 has 14 residues. V was pared by 0 bases and J by 6 bases, with 14 bases between. The CDR3 reads CAWSVGEGGKTQYF. CDR3 in DNA: TGTGCCTGGAGTGTAGGGGAAGGGGGTAAGACCCAGTACTTC.

This clone showed up just a few times. The chain employs TRBV4-1 and TRBJ2-7, with D maybe TRBD2 (6 bases). Germline CDR1 is MGHRA and CDR2 is YSYEKL. This CDR3 region has 12 residues. V shed 4 bases and J shed 7 bases, with 11 bases lying between them. The CDR3 spells CASSLMGGEQYF. CDR3 coding DNA: TGCGCCAGCAGCCTCATGGGAGGTGAGCAGTACTTC.

The table lists this clone with a count of one. The J gene is TRBJ2-7, the V gene TRBV5-4, with a weak D call TRBD2 (6 bases). Germline V CDR1 and CDR2: SGHNT, YYREEE (reference sequence). Trimming cost V 2 bases and J 3 bases, with 15 bases left between them. The CDR3 totals 15 residues. The DNA of the CDR3 is TGTGCCAGCAGCTTCCGCGGAGGGTCGAACTACGAGCAGTACTTC. It codes for CASSFRGGSNYEQYF.

The chain carries TRBV5-4 and TRBJ1-2, with no clear D. V was shortened by 0 bases and J by 4 bases, with 13 bases between the two germline ends. Germline V gene sequence: CDR1 SGHNT, CDR2 YYREEE (reference sequence). The CDR3 totals 15 residues. The CDR3 region has the DNA TGTGCCAGCAGCTTGGCTTTGGGGATAAGCTATGGCTACACCTTC. Translation gives CASSLALGISYGYTF.

As DNA, the CDR3 is TGTGCCATCAGTGAGTCGCAGGTTAGGGTCACAGATACGCAGTATTTT. Its translation: CAISESQVRVTDTQYF. The genes are TRBV10-3 and TRBJ2-3, with no clear D. Germline-derived CDR1 and CDR2 are ENHRY and SYGVKD. The V and J ends lost 0 bases and 2 bases respectively, with 12 bases between them. The CDR3 extends over 16 amino acids.

The V gene is TRBV5-8, the J gene TRBJ2-3; D not certain. Germline CDR1 reads SGHTS; CDR2 reads YDEGEE. The length of the CDR3 is 11 residues. V shed 0 bases and J shed 6 bases, with 2 bases lying between them. CDR3 DNA sequence: TGTGCCAGCAGCTTGGCGGATACGCAGTATTTT. Translated, it gives CASSLADTQYF.

The chain has TRBV27 and TRBJ2-1; 8 positions match TRBD2. V lost 9 bases, J lost 6 bases, and 4 bases stayed unmatched. CDR1 is MNHEY, CDR2 SMNVEV, per germline (reference sequence). The CDR3 length is 12 residues. The CDR3 DNA follows: TGTGCCAGTAAGCGGGGGCGCAATGAGCAGTTCTTC. As protein: CASKRGRNEQFF.

The chain is built from TRBV4-1 and TRBJ2-7; the match to TRBD2 covers 11 bases. Per the germline V gene, CDR1 is MGHRA and CDR2 is YSYEKL. The CDR3 is 16 residues long. Germline trimming cut 4 bases from V and 4 bases from J; bases unmatched to any gene: 9. CDR3 protein: CASSPTPGLAVYEQYF. The DNA for the CDR3 is TGCGCCAGCAGCCCCACCCCGGGACTAGCGGTTTACGAGCAGTACTTC.

This clone was counted once. The chain links TRBV7-3 to TRBJ2-2, with a tentative D call TRBD2 (5 bases). This CDR3 spans 16 amino acids. From germline, CDR1 is SGHTA and CDR2 FQGTGA. V was trimmed by 5 bases and J by 0 bases, leaving 13 bases between them. CDR3 coding DNA: TGTGCCAGCAGCCAATCCCTAGCCTCGAACACCGGGGAGCTGTTTTTT. Residues: CASSQSLASNTGELFF.

The V and J genes are TRBV6-5 and TRBJ2-7, with 7 bases aligning to TRBD2. This CDR3 region has 14 residues. Germline V gene lookup returns CDR1 MNHEY and CDR2 SVGAGI. V dropped 4 bases and J dropped 4; count of bases not matched to a gene: 7. CDR3 sequence reads: CASSSTTGRYEQYF. CDR3 coding DNA: TGTGCCAGCAGTTCTACCACCGGGAGGTACGAGCAGTACTTC.

The chain is built from TRBV13 and TRBJ1-2; TRBD1 matches at 7 bases. The CDR3 has 14 amino acids. Per the germline V gene, CDR1 is PRHDT and CDR2 is FYEKMQ (reference sequence). The V segment lost 3 bases and the J segment 7 bases; nucleotides outside the gene matches: 8. The DNA of the CDR3 is TGTGCCAGCAGCTTCGGAAGAGGGGGCCCTGGCTACACCTTC. Residues: CASSFGRGGPGYTF.

The rearrangement uses TRBV11-2 and TRBJ2-7; no clear D. V was trimmed by 5 bases and J by 1 base, leaving 15 bases between them. Germline V gives CDR1 SGHAT, CDR2 FQNNGV. This CDR3 has 15 residues. The DNA of the CDR3 is TGTGCCAGCAGCCAAGTAGTGGACCGGTCCTACGAGCAGTACTTC. It translates to CASSQVVDRSYEQYF.

V usage is TRBV21-1 and J usage is TRBJ1-4. TRBV21-1 counts as a pseudogene. The CDR3 loop spans 12 amino acids. CDR3 sequence reads: CASSKFCQLLFF. In DNA form, the CDR3 reads TGTGCCAGCAGCAAATTTTGCCAATTACTGTTTTTT.

The CDR3 protein is CASSWTSQGVRTGELFF. The DNA for the CDR3 is TGTGCCAGCAGCTGGACATCTCAGGGGGTGAGGACCGGGGAGCTGTTTTTT. The rearrangement joins TRBV7-7 to TRBJ2-2, with 7 bases that match TRBD1. Germline V lookup: CDR1 SSHAT, CDR2 FNYEAQ (reference sequence). The CDR3 sequence is 17 residues long. After removal of 4 bases from V and 5 bases from J, the junction contained 13 bases not matched to a gene.

V gene TRBV28 combines with J gene TRBJ2-7, with 10 bases that match TRBD2. The CDR3 totals 15 residues. Germline V gene lookup returns CDR1 MDHEN and CDR2 SYDVKM. Trimming cost V 6 bases and J 7 bases; bases outside gene matches: 12. CDR3 in amino acids: CASRRISGRKVEQYF. DNA for the CDR3: TGTGCCAGCAGAAGAATTAGCGGGAGGAAGGTGGAGCAGTACTTC. The full variable domain, with the rest looked up from reference TRBV28 and TRBJ2-7, is DVKVTQSSRYLVKRTGEKVFLECVQDMDHENMFWYRQDPGLGLRLIYFSYDVKMKEKGDIPEGYSVSREKKERFSLILESASTNQTSMYLCASRRISGRKVEQYFGPGTRLTVT.

This sequence joins TRBV30 and TRBJ1-2, with TRBD1 identical over 9 bases. The CDR3 extends over 15 amino acids. With 3 bases clipped from V and 5 bases from J, the junction kept 10 bases outside the gene matches. The germline V gene encodes CDR1 GTSNPN and CDR2 SVGIG (reference sequence). The CDR3 bases are TGTGCCTGGAGAAGAATCCGGGACAGGGTTTATGGCTACACCTTC. Its translation: CAWRRIRDRVYGYTF. Filled out from reference TRBV30 and TRBJ1-2, the complete variable domain reads SQTIHQWPATLVQPVGSPLSLECTVEGTSNPNLYWYRQAAGRGLQLLFYSVGIGQISSEVPQNLSASRPQDRQFILSSKKLLLSDSGFYLCAWRRIRDRVYGYTFGSGTRLTVV.

The rearrangement uses TRBV5-4 and TRBJ1-2; tentative D call: TRBD1 (5 bases). This CDR3 spans 15 amino acids. Germline V lookup: CDR1 SGHNT, CDR2 YYREEE (reference sequence). V was pared by 7 bases and J by 4 bases, with 20 bases between. Here the CDR3 DNA reads TGTGCCAGCTCCGGGACCGCTGCTTTGGGCTATGGCTACACCTTC. This translates into CASSGTAALGYGYTF.

The gene calls are TRBV15 and TRBJ2-1; possibly TRBD2 for D (6 bases). Germline CDR1 reads LNHNV; CDR2 reads YYDKDF (reference sequence). Trimming shortened V by 5 bases and J by 6 bases, and 14 bases separated the two germline ends. The CDR3 consists of 14 residues. The DNA for the CDR3 is TGTGCCACCAGCCCCCAGGCGGAGGGCAATGAGCAGTTCTTC. Its protein is CATSPQAEGNEQFF.

The gene calls are TRBV7-2 and TRBJ1-1; TRBD1 aligns across 10 bases. CDR1 is SGHTA, CDR2 FQGNSA, per germline. V shed 1 base, J shed 5 bases, and the junction held 1 base outside the gene matches. There are 14 residues in the CDR3. This chain's CDR3 is CASSLGDRGTEAFF. CDR3 nucleotides: TGTGCCAGCAGCTTAGGGGACAGGGGAACTGAAGCTTTCTTT. Full variable domain (rest looked up from reference TRBV7-2 and TRBJ1-1): GAGVSQSPSNKVTEKGKDVELRCDPISGHTALYWYRQSLGQGLEFLIYFQGNSAPDKSGLPSDRFSAERTGGSVSTLTIQRTQQEDSAVYLCASSLGDRGTEAFFGQGTRLTVV.

This rearrangement joins TRBV18 to TRBJ2-2; TRBD1 matches 7 bases. This CDR3 is 17 amino acids long. Per the germline V gene, CDR1 is KGHSH and CDR2 is LQKENI. Germline trimming cut 3 bases from V and 0 bases from J; bases unmatched to any gene: 7. CDR3 nucleotide sequence: TGTGCCAGCTCACCGAACAATGACAGGGCGAACACCGGGGAGCTGTTTTTT. Translation: CASSPNNDRANTGELFF.

The chain recombines TRBV5-6 with TRBJ1-1; tentatively, D is TRBD1 (6 bases). The V end was cut by 4 bases, the J end by 4 bases, with 17 bases between. Per germline, CDR1 SGHDT and CDR2 YYEEEE. The CDR3 spans 15 residues. CDR3 protein: CASSRRGSATTEAFF. The CDR3 nucleotides are TGTGCCAGCAGCCGAAGGGGGTCGGCGACCACTGAAGCTTTCTTT. Together with reference TRBV5-6 and TRBJ1-1, the CDR3 gives the full variable domain: DAGVTQSPTHLIKTRGQQVTLRCSPKSGHDTVSWYQQALGQGPQFIFQYYEEEERQRGNFPDRFSGHQFPNYSSELNVNALLLGDSALYLCASSRRGSATTEAFFGQGTRLTVV.

The CDR3 DNA reads TGTGCCAGCAGTTCACAGGGAGGGGGTAATCAGCCCCAGCATTTT. As protein: CASSSQGGGNQPQHF. This chain uses TRBV6-5 with TRBJ1-5; a possible D gene is TRBD1 (6 bases). Per germline, CDR1 MNHEY and CDR2 SVGAGI. The CDR3 has 15 residues. Trimming stripped 4 bases from V and 4 bases from J, with 14 bases between.

The chain links TRBV10-3 to TRBJ2-7, with 15 bases lining up with TRBD2. This CDR3 is 16 amino acids long. The J segment lost 6 bases and the V segment lost 5 bases, leaving 8 bases of the junction unmatched. Germline V gene sequence: CDR1 ENHRY, CDR2 SYGVKD. The CDR3 region is CAISKGLAGGQGEQYF. The CDR3 DNA is TGTGCCATCAGTAAGGGACTAGCGGGGGGCCAGGGCGAGCAGTACTTC.

The chain is built from TRBV30 and TRBJ2-1; 7 bases align to TRBD2. This CDR3 is 15 amino acids long. The V gene's germline CDR1 is GTSNPN and CDR2 SVGIG (reference sequence). CDR3 nucleotide sequence: TGTGCAACGACGCTGGTAGCGGGTTTTATTAATGAGCAGTTCTTC. Amino acid sequence: CATTLVAGFINEQFF.